Here is one T cell receptor (beta chain) with its context. The antigen is unknown. The CDR3 length is 13 residues. V was cut by 0 bases and J by 3 bases, with 6 bases left in between. Germline values: CDR1 MNHNY, CDR2 SVGAGI (reference sequence). These data originate in a study of cytomegalovirus exposure and HLA in healthy donors. In the study overall: The approximately 100 million unique TCR beta sequences, from about 179 million T cells, were found by an earlier analysis. General study findings and limits: Among TCR sequences, most were rare, though some public TCRs appeared in many donors. Certain indistinguishable V segments, among them TRBV6-2 and TRBV6-3, were excluded.

PCR used 60 Vbeta primers and 13 Jbeta primers. Data came from immunoSEQ multiplex PCR; TCRdb stores just in-frame clones and leaves some out. The sample table sets out roughly 90,000 clones. Donors consisted of healthy bone marrow donors. Sequencing was carried out using PBMCs. The gene calls are TRBV6-6 and TRBJ2-7; D is perhaps TRBD1 (5 bases). The TCR comes from a man aged 50 to 59 in good health and CMV-seropositive. The CDR3 spells CASSYSQGYEQYF. The CDR3 DNA follows: TGTGCCAGCAGTTACTCGCAGGGCTACGAGCAGTACTTC.